This T cell receptor beta chain was identified in a study of T cell responses to AZD1222 COVID-19 vaccine (dated by TCRdb to the early 2020s). Regarding the complete study: AZD1222 recipients with second doses at about 4 weeks or about 12 weeks were pooled, because spike-specific TCR depth and breadth did not differ between schedules. TCR sequencing covered roughly 230 trial participants: about 210 given two doses of AZD1222 and around 26 given two doses of MenACWY control vaccine. Trial participants were enrolled by age into 18-55, 56-69 and 70-plus year subgroups, with about 150, 27 and 61 TCR-sequenced participants respectively. Summary of the overall study and its limitations: The 56-69-year group was small, and its depth increase did not reach significance, likely because of low power. Conclusions about previously exposed vaccinees are limited, since just 6 or 7 AZD1222 recipients were seropositive for SARS-CoV-2 at baseline. Because no day 14 peak-response samples were available, repertoires were characterized only after the peak T cell response. Reportedly, almost half of the unique spike-specific TCRs recognized epitopes lying outside the regions that are mutated in the B.1.351 and B.1.1.7 variants. A significant rise in spike-specific TCR breadth and depth was observed after two AZD1222 doses relative to day 0 and relative to MenACWY recipients. Most participants were white British and females outnumbered males, and the authors suggested that clonal diversity may have been underestimated. CD4 TCRs associated with the vaccine covered the entire spike protein, and the dominant responses were in regions 160-218 and 743-854.

Reading the label with the study, this specimen's time point is: baseline before first vaccination. Vaccinee samples came from UK trials COV001 and COV002, including a single-blind randomized controlled phase 2/3 trial of AZD1222 (ChAdOx1 nCoV-19) in healthy adults. Trial participant PBMC samples were collected at day 0 and day 28 after the second dose for TCRbeta chain sequencing. Cut back by 3 bases and 5 bases, the V and J ends lie 22 bases apart. The germline V gene sets CDR1 to SQVTM and CDR2 to ANQGSEA. Including cysteine and phenylalanine, the CDR3 has 16 amino acids. The entry retains the CDR3 DNA only, 48 bases that are in frame from base 1. The CDR3 regions of human TCRbeta chains were subjected to immunosequencing. Per the authors' processing: TCRs in the repertoires were matched against a reference library of SARS-CoV-2-specific TCRs that had been generated with the MIRA antigen-specificity platform. Breadth was defined as the fraction of unique TCRs that were SARS-CoV-2-associated. Depth was defined as the fraction of total T cells that were SARS-CoV-2-associated. Using the MIRA data, every spike-specific TCR was mapped to the spike region that the TCR reacted to and assigned to either a CD4 or a CD8 class. Log10-transformed breadth and depth values were compared by one-way ANOVA with Sidak's multiple comparisons tests. TCRdb retrieved this table from immuneACCESS and kept in-frame rearrangements only. Not all clones are present; in checked studies, unresolved V genes account for under half, and no reason is known for the remainder. The V and J calls and clone size were taken over from that table, and D and trimming were inferred from the DNA. The table for this sample lists more than 100,000 clones; over 80% of them were counted only once. Of the sample, 14% is held by the ten largest clones.

About this clone itself: This receptor's antigen is unknown. Base qualities are not at hand, and no much larger clone is one base apart.

Here the chain combines TRBV29-1 and TRBJ1-1, with the D gene uncertain. The source was peripheral blood, collected on day 0 of AZD1222 vaccination. This clonotype was sampled from an adult in good health. DNA sequence: TGCAGCGTTGATCGGATGAAAAAGGGCTTCGAAACTGAAGCTTTCTTT. Translated, this is CSVDRMKKGFETEAFF.